These 26 T cell receptor beta chains share one sample of origin, sequenced in a study of blood T cell repertoires in COVID-19. Clones were read by immunoSEQ multiplex PCR, and TCRdb kept only the in-frame ones, dropping some. The sample includes 68,000 or so clones, 88% of them seen just once. Sequencing was carried out using peripheral blood. The receptors shown here come from a woman aged 70 to 79 with acute or convalescent COVID-19.

The chain recombines TRBV7-9 with TRBJ1-4, with TRBD1 as a possible D gene (6 bases). This CDR3 contains 15 residues. Germline loops: CDR1 SEHNR, CDR2 FQNEAQ (reference sequence). Trimming pared 5 bases from V and 0 bases from J, leaving 10 bases between. The CDR3 DNA sequence: TGTGCCAGCAGCCTGGACAGACCAACTAATGAAAAACTGTTTTTT. It specifies CASSLDRPTNEKLFF.

This clone showed up just a few times. This chain connects TRBV19 to TRBJ1-2, with 11 bases fitting TRBD1. Germline CDR1 LNHDA, CDR2 SQIVND (reference sequence). This CDR3 contains 14 residues. V trimming: 5 bases; J trimming: 4 bases; junction bases outside the gene matches: 3. The CDR3 region has the DNA TGTGCCAGTAGTCTCGGGACAGGGGGCTATGGCTACACCTTC. As protein: CASSLGTGGYGYTF. Full variable domain (remainder filled in from reference TRBV19 and TRBJ1-2): DGGITQSPKYLFRKEGQNVTLSCEQNLNHDAMYWYRQDPGQGLRLIYYSQIVNDFQKGDIAEGYSVSREKKESFPLTVTSAQKNPTAFYLCASSLGTGGYGYTFGSGTRLTVV.

In nucleotides, the CDR3 is TGCGCCAGCAGCCAAGATGTCCGGTACAATGAGCAGTTCTTC. As protein: CASSQDVRYNEQFF. The gene calls are TRBV4-1 and TRBJ2-1; D unresolved. CDR3 length: 14 residues. Germline V CDR1 and CDR2: MGHRA, YSYEKL. V gave up 0 bases and J gave up 4 bases, with 7 bases separating them.

V and J are TRBV24-1 and TRBJ1-5; the D gene is possibly TRBD1 (6 bases). Germline V lookup: CDR1 KGHDR, CDR2 SFDVKD. The CDR3 totals 14 residues. Trimming removed 4 bases from V and 2 bases from J, with 8 bases in between. CDR3 in amino acids: CATSEWTGNQPQHF. CDR3 in DNA: TGTGCCACCAGTGAGTGGACAGGCAATCAGCCCCAGCATTTT.

The rearrangement uses TRBV7-9 and TRBJ1-5, with 9 nucleotides matching TRBD1. The V and J ends lost 3 bases and 4 bases, in that order; junction bases with no gene match: 1. Germline V CDR1 and CDR2: SEHNR, FQNEAQ (reference sequence). This CDR3 region has 14 residues. The CDR3, as DNA: TGTGCCAGCAGCTTTGGACAGGGGAATCAGCCCCAGCATTTT. It encodes CASSFGQGNQPQHF.

This clone has more than one count but fewer than ten. The V gene is TRBV7-9, the J gene TRBJ1-4; 12 nucleotides align to TRBD1. CDR3 size: 17 residues. Looked up from germline, CDR1 is SEHNR and CDR2 is FQNEAQ (reference sequence). With 5 bases clipped from V and 8 bases from J, the junction kept 12 bases outside the gene matches. The CDR3 DNA reads as TGTGCCAGCAGCCCCCGGGACAGGGGGCGAAGGAGGGAAAAACTGTTTTTT. Protein product: CASSPRDRGRRREKLFF.

The chain recombines TRBV19 with TRBJ1-2; D call uncertain. V shed 0 bases and J shed 2 bases, with 7 bases lying between them. The V gene's germline CDR1 is LNHDA and CDR2 SQIVND (reference sequence). CDR3 length equals 14 residues. The CDR3 bases are TGTGCCAGTAGTATAGATACGAGAAACTATGGCTACACCTTC. Translating gives CASSIDTRNYGYTF.

V and J are TRBV9 and TRBJ1-6; 9 nucleotides align to TRBD1. The CDR3 extends over 14 amino acids. Germline V gene lookup returns CDR1 SGDLS and CDR2 YYNGEE. V lost 4 bases, J lost 6 bases, and 2 bases stayed unmatched. The CDR3 DNA reads TGTGCCAGCAGCACAGGGGGCGGTAATTCACCCCTCCACTTT. Translating it yields CASSTGGGNSPLHF. The variable domain in full, completed from reference TRBV9 and TRBJ1-6, reads DSGVTQTPKHLITATGQRVTLRCSPRSGDLSVYWYQQSLDQGLQFLIQYYNGEERAKGNILERFSAQQFPDLHSELNLSSLELGDSALYFCASSTGGGNSPLHFGNGTRLTVT.

The chain links TRBV6-2 or TRBV6-3 to TRBJ1-1; 9 bases fit TRBD1. The CDR3 extends over 15 amino acids. The V segment lost 6 bases and the J segment 5 bases; nucleotides outside the gene matches: 10. Germline lookup yields CDR1 MNHEY and CDR2 SVGEGT. The CDR3 sequence: CASSSNRGLRTEAFF. Written as DNA, the CDR3 is TGTGCCAGCAGCTCCAACAGGGGGCTGAGGACTGAAGCTTTCTTT.

This chain joins TRBV7-3 and TRBJ2-3; 8 bases align to TRBD1. The CDR3 covers 18 residues. Germline assignment: CDR1 SGHTA and CDR2 FQGTGA. Unmatched junction bases numbered 15, after V lost 5 bases and J lost 2 bases. CDR3 sequence: CASSLLLGAGGHTDTQYF. CDR3 sequence (DNA): TGTGCCAGCAGCCTACTATTGGGCGCAGGGGGCCACACAGATACGCAGTATTTT.

This chain connects TRBV5-5 to TRBJ2-1; D is perhaps TRBD2 (6 bases). V was pared by 2 bases and J by 4 bases, with 16 bases between. This CDR3 has 16 residues. Per the germline V gene, CDR1 is SGHKS and CDR2 is YYEKEE (reference sequence). CDR3 DNA sequence: TGTGCCAGCAGCTTCCGGGGACTTGAGACTTACAATGAGCAGTTCTTC. This translates into CASSFRGLETYNEQFF.

The chain couples TRBV7-3 to TRBJ2-7, with D perhaps matching TRBD1 (5 bases). CDR3 length: 14 amino acids. V lost 2 bases, J lost 2 bases, and 10 bases lay in between. Germline CDR1 SGHTA, CDR2 FQGTGA. The CDR3 coding sequence is TGTGCCAGCAGCTTATATAAGGGGCCCTACGAGCAGTACTTC. This translates into CASSLYKGPYEQYF. Filled out from reference TRBV7-3 and TRBJ2-7, the complete variable domain reads GAGVSQTPSNKVTEKGKYVELRCDPISGHTALYWYRQSLGQGPEFLIYFQGTGAADDSGLPNDRFFAVRPEGSVSTLKIQRTERGDSAVYLCASSLYKGPYEQYFGPGTRLTVT.

This chain joins TRBV3-1 (or the pseudogene TRBV3-2) and TRBJ1-2; a weak D match, TRBD1 (5 bases). Germline V gene data show CDR1 as LGHDT and CDR2 as YNNKEL (reference sequence). This CDR3 comprises 15 residues. V was trimmed by 3 bases and J by 8 bases, leaving 19 bases between them. CDR3 sequence (DNA): TGTGCCAGCAGCCAGGTAGGCAGGGATCTCGGCGGCTACACCTTC. This codes for CASSQVGRDLGGYTF.

The rearrangement links TRBV29-1 to TRBJ2-5, with D possibly TRBD2 on 5 matching bases. The CDR3 length is 12 residues. V was pared by 4 bases and J by 5 bases, with 11 bases between. Germline-derived CDR1 and CDR2 are SQVTM and ANQGSEA. CDR3 region: CSVGTEPETQYF. DNA for the CDR3: TGCAGCGTTGGGACTGAACCCGAGACCCAGTACTTC.

The rearrangement joins TRBV5-5 to TRBJ1-5; D remains ambiguous. The CDR3 has 15 residues. V was pared by 0 bases and J by 7 bases, with 14 bases between. The germline CDR1 and CDR2 sequences are SGHKS and YYEKEE (reference sequence). The CDR3 DNA sequence: TGTGCCAGCAGCTTGGTTGGTCAGGTTGAACAGCCCCAGCATTTT. The encoded protein is CASSLVGQVEQPQHF.

Remarks on this clone: Other DNA sequences of this sample code for an identical CDR3. The chain recombines TRBV9 with TRBJ1-1, with 8 bases that match TRBD1. Trimming cost V 3 bases and J 4 bases; bases outside gene matches: 2. This CDR3 region has 13 residues. Germline CDR1 is SGDLS and CDR2 is YYNGEE. CDR3 DNA sequence: TGTGCCAGCAGCGGCACAGGGGGCACTGAAGCTTTCTTT. It yields the protein CASSGTGGTEAFF. Complete variable domain (other parts from reference TRBV9 and TRBJ1-1): DSGVTQTPKHLITATGQRVTLRCSPRSGDLSVYWYQQSLDQGLQFLIQYYNGEERAKGNILERFSAQQFPDLHSELNLSSLELGDSALYFCASSGTGGTEAFFGQGTRLTVV.

The V call is TRBV5-4, the J call TRBJ2-1; the match to TRBD2 covers 8 bases. This CDR3 comprises 16 residues. Germline lookup yields CDR1 SGHNT and CDR2 YYREEE (reference sequence). The trim removed 4 bases at V and 6 bases at J, leaving 12 bases unmatched. CDR3 amino acids: CASSPPLAGGSNEQFF. In nucleotides, the CDR3 is TGTGCCAGCAGCCCCCCCCTAGCGGGCGGGAGCAATGAGCAGTTCTTC.

The chain is built from TRBV9 and TRBJ1-1; maybe TRBD1 (5 bases). The CDR3 runs to 16 residues. Trimming took off 2 bases at V and 3 bases at J, with 17 bases between the two ends. In germline, CDR1 is SGDLS, CDR2 YYNGEE. CDR3 sequence (DNA): TGTGCCAGCAGCGTTATAGGGGATGGTTGGGACACTGAAGCTTTCTTT. Protein: CASSVIGDGWDTEAFF.

The chain carries TRBV6-5 and TRBJ2-3; 7 nucleotides align to TRBD2. CDR3 length equals 13 residues. The junction had 4 bases not matched to a gene; V was cut back by 6 bases and J by 4 bases. Germline loops: CDR1 MNHEY, CDR2 SVGAGI. The CDR3 region has the DNA TGTGCCAGCAGGCGGGAGTTCTCAGATACGCAGTATTTT. It encodes CASRREFSDTQYF.

This chain joins TRBV24-1 and TRBJ1-5, with 8 bases matching TRBD1. The germline gives CDR1 KGHDR, CDR2 SFDVKD. Trimming removed 4 bases from V and 5 bases from J; junction bases left unmatched: 3. This CDR3 has 14 residues. CDR3 nucleotide sequence: TGTGCCACCAGTGACCAGGACAGGGATCAGCCCCAGCATTTT. Its translation: CATSDQDRDQPQHF.

The CDR3 coding sequence is TGTGCCAGCAGTTCAGGGGATGGCTACACCTTC. Its translation is CASSSGDGYTF. This chain links TRBV28 with TRBJ1-2; perhaps TRBD1 as D (6 bases). The CDR3 extends over 11 amino acids. Germline V gene sequence: CDR1 MDHEN, CDR2 SYDVKM. Trimming removed 4 bases at V and 6 bases at J, with 6 bases between.

The rearrangement joins TRBV18 to TRBJ1-1; TRBD1 matches 10 bases. The CDR3 spans 14 residues. The germline V gene encodes CDR1 KGHSH and CDR2 LQKENI. V dropped 5 bases and J dropped 8; count of bases not matched to a gene: 8. The CDR3 here is CASSGTGTGDEAFF. In nucleotides, the CDR3 is TGTGCCAGCTCAGGGACCGGGACAGGGGACGAAGCTTTCTTT.

The genes are TRBV6-6 and TRBJ1-5; D call uncertain. Germline assignment: CDR1 MNHNY and CDR2 SVGAGI (reference sequence). The germline V and J ends were trimmed by 2 bases and 0 bases, with 8 bases remaining between them. There are 15 residues in the CDR3. This CDR3 reads CASSYGIRSNQPQHF. DNA for the CDR3: TGTGCCAGCAGTTACGGCATTCGTAGCAATCAGCCCCAGCATTTT.

This chain uses TRBV4-3 with TRBJ1-1; TRBD1 aligns across 7 bases. Unmatched junction bases numbered 12, after V lost 0 bases and J lost 5 bases. This CDR3 region has 17 residues. The germline gives CDR1 LGHNA, CDR2 YSLEER. The CDR3 loop reads CASSQELRDSAGTEAFF. The CDR3 nucleotides are TGCGCCAGCAGCCAAGAATTAAGGGACAGTGCCGGGACTGAAGCTTTCTTT.

V is TRBV6-5 and J is TRBJ1-1, with D perhaps matching TRBD1 (5 bases). The CDR3 is 14 residues long. V lost 5 bases and J lost 1, with 11 bases in between. Germline lookup yields CDR1 MNHEY and CDR2 SVGAGI. The CDR3 coding sequence is TGTGCCAGCAGTAAGACGGGGGGGAACACTGAAGCTTTCTTT. Translated, it gives CASSKTGGNTEAFF.

In DNA form, the CDR3 reads TGTGCCAGCACCAATACCGGGACAGATAATTCACCCCTCCACTTT. Translation gives CASTNTGTDNSPLHF. The V gene is TRBV7-9, the J gene TRBJ1-6, with 7 nucleotides matching TRBD1. The CDR3 spans 15 residues. Looked up from germline, CDR1 is SEHNR and CDR2 is FQNEAQ (reference sequence). The trim removed 7 bases at V and 5 bases at J, leaving 8 bases unmatched.